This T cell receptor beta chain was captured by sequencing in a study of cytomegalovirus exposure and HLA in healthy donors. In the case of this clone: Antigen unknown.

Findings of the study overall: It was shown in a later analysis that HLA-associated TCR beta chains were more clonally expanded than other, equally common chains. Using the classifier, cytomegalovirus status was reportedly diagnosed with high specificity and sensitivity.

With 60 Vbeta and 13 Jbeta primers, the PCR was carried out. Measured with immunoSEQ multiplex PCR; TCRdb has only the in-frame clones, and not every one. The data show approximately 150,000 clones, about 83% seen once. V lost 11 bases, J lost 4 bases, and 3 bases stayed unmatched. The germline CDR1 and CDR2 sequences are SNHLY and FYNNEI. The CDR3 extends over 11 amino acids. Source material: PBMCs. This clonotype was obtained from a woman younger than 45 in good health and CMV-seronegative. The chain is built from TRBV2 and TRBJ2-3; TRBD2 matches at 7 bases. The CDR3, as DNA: TGTGCCGGAGGACTAGCAGATACGCAGTATTTT. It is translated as CAGGLADTQYF.